This T cell receptor beta chain was documented in a study of blood T cell repertoires in COVID-19. Study-level information: Sites across the United States, Italy and Spain contributed samples from acute and convalescent COVID-19. Nucleic acid was either cDNA or gDNA, and it came from T cells, B-cell-depleted T cells, or PBMCs.

Germline CDR1 SGHVS, CDR2 FQNEAQ. The CDR3 sequence is 16 residues long. The trim removed 5 bases at V and 0 bases at J, leaving 6 bases unmatched. As originally analysed: Counts of nucleated cells, estimated from reference gene primer amplification, were obtained. The data were produced by immunoSEQ multiplex PCR, yet TCRdb's version contains in-frame clones alone and is incomplete. That table furnishes V, J and clone size, whereas the DNA furnished D and trimming. The repertoire has roughly 250,000 clones, more than 80% of them found once; the top ten carry around 5.9%. Sequenced material: peripheral blood. The V call is TRBV7-8, the J call TRBJ1-3, with 8 bases aligning to TRBD1. The source of this sequence is a human donor in a cohort sampled during active COVID-19. CDR3 amino acids: CASSQDRVSSGNTIYF. CDR3 DNA: TGTGCCAGCAGCCAGGACAGGGTCAGCTCTGGAAACACCATATATTTT.